A single sample is the source of the 2 T cell receptor beta chains below, sequenced in a study of T cell repertoires in cytomegalovirus infection. TCRdb called the reads again in MiXCR, with one record for every CDR3 protein. The table has some 270,000 distinct CDR3 sequences, around 15% seen once; the top ten hold roughly 50%. Material for sequencing was CD8+ T cells from PBMCs. The source is a human donor in good health (CMV status not recorded). Some clones in this sample may be carry-over from other donors' samples.

This clonotype was observed many times. The chain links TRBV7-6 to TRBJ2-7, with TRBD2 identical over 9 bases. This CDR3 spans 16 amino acids. The germline V gene has CDR1 SGHVS and CDR2 FNYEAQ. The trim removed 5 bases at V and 1 base at J, leaving 9 bases unmatched. The CDR3 spells CASSPGSSGGSYEQYF. CDR3 nucleotide sequence: TGTGCCAGCAGCCCGGGGAGTAGCGGGGGTTCCTACGAGCAGTACTTC. Supplemented by reference TRBV7-6 and TRBJ2-7, the full variable domain reads GAGVSQSPRYKVTKRGQDVALRCDPISGHVSLYWYRQALGQGPEFLTYFNYEAQQDKSGLPNDRFSAERPEGSISTLTIQRTEQRDSAMYRCASSPGSSGGSYEQYFGPGTRLTVT.

This clonotype was detected a few times. This chain uses TRBV2 with TRBJ2-1; D uncertain. With 5 bases removed from V and 0 bases from J, the gap between germline ends came to 5 bases. This CDR3 has 13 amino acids. CDR1 SNHLY and CDR2 FYNNEI come from the germline V gene. CDR3 sequence (DNA): TGTGCCAGCAGTACAGCCTCCTACAATGAGCAGTTCTTC. The encoded protein is CASSTASYNEQFF. Filled out from reference TRBV2 and TRBJ2-1, the complete variable domain reads EPEVTQTPSHQVTQMGQEVILRCVPISNHLYFYWYRQILGQKVEFLVSFYNNEISEKSEIFDDQFSVERPDGSNFTLKIRSTKLEDSAMYFCASSTASYNEQFFGPGTRLTVL.